This is a list of T cell receptor beta chains from one sample in a study of long-term antiretroviral therapy in people with HIV. Libraries were prepared by immunoSEQ multiplex PCR; TCRdb keeps only in-frame clonotypes and omits some of them. The table shows 15,000 to 20,000 clones, with around 80% occurring only once. The specimen comprised unsorted PBMCs, sampled at the start of antiretroviral therapy, before treatment. These receptors came from a woman aged 40 to 49 with HIV. CDR3s include the opening cysteine and the closing phenylalanine or tryptophan. A D gene is named only where the DNA matches it firmly. The listing skips clone size in some rows; elsewhere it reads once, few, many or a size class.

CDR3 protein	CDR3 DNA	V gene	clone size	J gene	D gene
CAWTPGQGFPLHF	TGTGCCTGGACCCCGGGACAGGGGTTTCCCCTCCACTTT	TRBV30	.	TRBJ1-6	TRBD1
CASSYGLAYEQYF	TGTGCCAGCAGTTACGGGCTTGCCTACGAGCAGTACTTC	TRBV27	few	TRBJ2-7	.
CAWSVGRGKGRELFF	TGTGCCTGGAGTGTAGGCAGGGGGAAGGGCCGGGAGCTGTTTTTT	TRBV30	.	TRBJ2-2	TRBD1
CASSTSGVEDTQYF	TGTGCCAGCAGTACTAGCGGGGTGGAGGATACGCAGTATTTT	TRBV27	.	TRBJ2-3	TRBD2
CAWSYRGRTLNQPQHF	TGTGCCTGGAGTTACAGGGGGCGAACCCTAAATCAGCCCCAGCATTTT	TRBV30	.	TRBJ1-5	TRBD1
CASSLNAGGGSTIYF	TGTGCCAGCAGCTTAAATGCGGGGGGGGGTAGCACCATATATTTT	TRBV7-2	.	TRBJ1-3	.
CAISETHLSSTDTQYF	TGTGCCATCAGTGAGACCCATCTATCTAGCACAGATACGCAGTATTTT	TRBV10-3	.	TRBJ2-3	.
CASSWVTSTDTQYF	TGTGCCAGCAGTTGGGTTACTAGCACAGATACGCAGTATTTT	TRBV28	.	TRBJ2-3	.
CASSETSTDTQYF	TGTGCCAGCAGTGAAACTAGCACAGATACGCAGTATTTT	TRBV2	.	TRBJ2-3	.
CASSHDRQYF	TGTGCCAGCAGCCACGACAGGCAGTATTTT	TRBV7-2	.	TRBJ2-3	.
CASSFAVAPDTQYF	TGTGCCAGCAGCTTCGCGGTAGCGCCAGATACGCAGTATTTT	TRBV7-9	.	TRBJ2-3	.
CSVARTGSKAFF	TGCAGCGTAGCTCGGACAGGGAGTAAAGCTTTCTTT	TRBV29-1	.	TRBJ1-1	TRBD1
CASSQLLRDTKGDEQYF	TGTGCCAGCAGCCAACTTCTTCGGGACACTAAAGGGGACGAGCAGTACTTC	TRBV4-2	.	TRBJ2-7	.
CAWSKQGDLRRKLFF	TGTGCCTGGAGTAAACAGGGGGATCTAAGGCGAAAACTGTTTTTT	TRBV30	few	TRBJ1-4	TRBD1
CASSQVGVELAKNIQYF	TGCGCCAGCAGCCAAGTAGGGGTTGAGTTAGCCAAAAACATTCAGTACTTC	TRBV4-3	.	TRBJ2-4	.
CASTHGDEDTQYF	TGTGCCAGCACCCATGGGGATGAAGATACGCAGTATTTT	TRBV27	.	TRBJ2-3	.
CASSVVARTGAYNEQFF	TGTGCCAGCAGCGTAGTGGCGCGGACAGGGGCCTACAATGAGCAGTTCTTC	TRBV9	once	TRBJ2-1	TRBD1
CASSLPGQGTLGYEQYF	TGCGCCAGCAGCCTTCCGGGACAGGGAACCCTCGGCTACGAGCAGTACTTC	TRBV5-1	.	TRBJ2-7	TRBD1
CASSYGQGRGYTF	TGTGCCAGCAGTTACGGGCAGGGCCGTGGCTACACCTTC	TRBV6-6	.	TRBJ1-2	.
CASSAGRIENTEAFF	TGTGCCAGCAGCGCCGGACGGATAGAGAACACTGAAGCTTTCTTT	TRBV2	few	TRBJ1-1	.
CASSRRVQDTGELFF	TGTGCCAGCTCGAGGAGGGTTCAGGACACCGGGGAGCTGTTTTTT	TRBV7-9	.	TRBJ2-2	.
CASSSDRSSGANVLTF	TGTGCCAGCAGCTCTGACAGAAGCTCTGGGGCCAACGTCCTGACTTTC	TRBV9	.	TRBJ2-6	.
CASTDQGLAVSNEQFF	TGTGCCAGCACCGACCAGGGACTAGCGGTTTCCAATGAGCAGTTCTTC	TRBV27	.	TRBJ2-1	TRBD2
CASSLKRGPDTDTQYF	TGTGCCAGCAGCTTGAAGAGGGGGCCTGACACAGATACGCAGTATTTT	TRBV5-4	.	TRBJ2-3	TRBD1
CASSSGTAYYGYTF	TGTGCCAGCAGTTCCGGGACAGCCTACTATGGCTACACCTTC	TRBV27	.	TRBJ1-2	TRBD1
CASSVGQADTQYF	TGTGCCAGTAGTGTCGGACAGGCAGATACGCAGTATTTT	TRBV19	.	TRBJ2-3	TRBD1
CASSLIWDTDTQYF	TGTGCCAGCAGTCTAATCTGGGACACAGATACGCAGTATTTT	TRBV28	.	TRBJ2-3	.
CASSPVKEAFF	TGTGCCAGCTCACCCGTCAAAGAAGCTTTCTTT	TRBV18	few	TRBJ1-1	.
CASSLQGSMNTEAFF	TGTGCCAGCTCACTTCAGGGGTCCATGAACACTGAAGCTTTCTTT	TRBV18	.	TRBJ1-1	.
CAWSDITGGNSPLHF	TGTGCCTGGAGCGATATTACAGGGGGGAATTCACCCCTCCACTTT	TRBV30	.	TRBJ1-6	TRBD1
CASSAGDSTNYGYTF	TGTGCCAGCAGCGCCGGGGACAGCACAAACTATGGCTACACCTTC	TRBV7-3	.	TRBJ1-2	TRBD1
CASSLALGTVTYEQYF	TGTGCCAGCAGTTTAGCTCTGGGGACGGTAACCTACGAGCAGTACTTC	TRBV28	.	TRBJ2-7	.
CASSLTGASRETQYF	TGCGCCAGCAGCTTGACGGGGGCATCGAGGGAGACCCAGTACTTC	TRBV5-1	once	TRBJ2-5	.
CASSLGEGTEAFF	TGTGCCAGCAGCTTGGGCGAGGGCACTGAAGCTTTCTTT	TRBV5-6	.	TRBJ1-1	.
CSALRGPASEQYF	TGCAGCGCCCTACGGGGGCCTGCCTCCGAGCAGTACTTC	TRBV29-1	once	TRBJ2-7	.
CASSLEGAGTGTYEQYF	TGTGCCAGCAGCTTAGAGGGGGCGGGGACAGGGACCTACGAGCAGTACTTC	TRBV7-8	.	TRBJ2-7	TRBD1
CASSLGDTNEKLFF	TGCGCCAGCAGCTTGGGAGACACTAATGAAAAACTGTTTTTT	TRBV5-1	.	TRBJ1-4	.
CAISEAAPSQDTQYF	TGTGCCATCAGTGAGGCAGCACCTAGCCAGGATACGCAGTATTTT	TRBV10-3	.	TRBJ2-3	.
CASSSTGGWSDGDTEAFF	TGTGCCAGCAGCTCGACAGGGGGCTGGAGTGATGGAGACACTGAAGCTTTCTTT	TRBV5-4	.	TRBJ1-1	TRBD1
CASSLQSGDTQYF	TGTGCCAGCAGCCTCCAGTCTGGGGATACGCAGTATTTT	TRBV11-3	once	TRBJ2-3	.
CASSTRDPSHEQYF	TGTGCCAGCAGCACCCGGGACCCTTCCCACGAGCAGTACTTC	TRBV7-2	.	TRBJ2-7	.
CASSEVGRSGEQYF	TGTGCCAGCAGTGAAGTTGGCAGATCAGGCGAGCAGTACTTC	TRBV2	.	TRBJ2-7	.
CASRPRGLLFRSGNTIYF	TGTGCCAGCAGACCCAGGGGACTCCTGTTCCGCTCTGGAAACACCATATATTTT	TRBV28	.	TRBJ1-3	.
CASSSGGAGADTQYF	TGCGCCAGCAGCTCGGGAGGAGCGGGGGCAGATACGCAGTATTTT	TRBV5-1	.	TRBJ2-3	TRBD2
CASSLAGSRAGTDTQYF	TGCGCCAGCAGCTTGGCCGGCTCCCGCGCGGGCACAGATACGCAGTATTTT	TRBV5-1	once	TRBJ2-3	.
CASRESGMNTEAFF	TGTGCCAGCAGGGAAAGTGGGATGAACACTGAAGCTTTCTTT	TRBV6-1	once	TRBJ1-1	.
CASRRDTQSGYEQYF	TGTGCCAGCAGGAGAGACACCCAGTCGGGCTACGAGCAGTACTTC	TRBV5-5	.	TRBJ2-7	.
CASSLRNPGNTIYF	TGTGCCAGTAGTCTCCGCAACCCTGGAAACACCATATATTTT	TRBV19	few	TRBJ1-3	.
CASSLRHLAYEQYF	TGTGCCAGCAGTCTTCGACACTTAGCCTACGAGCAGTACTTC	TRBV28	.	TRBJ2-7	.
CASSAQGSATEAFF	TGTGCCAGCAGCGCACAGGGGTCGGCCACTGAAGCTTTCTTT	TRBV9	.	TRBJ1-1	TRBD1
CASSGPGQGIRKVSYEQYF	TGTGCCAGCAGTGGCCCGGGACAGGGAATTAGAAAGGTTTCCTACGAGCAGTACTTC	TRBV27	.	TRBJ2-7	TRBD1
CASSLVSNTEAFF	TGTGCCAGCAGCTTAGTATCTAACACTGAAGCTTTCTTT	TRBV13	.	TRBJ1-1	.
CATSRDSGGADTQYF	TGTGCCACCAGCAGAGATAGCGGGGGGGCAGATACGCAGTATTTT	TRBV15	once	TRBJ2-3	TRBD2
CASSRSGLGNTIYF	TGCGCCAGCAGCCGGTCCGGGCTCGGAAACACCATATATTTT	TRBV4-3	.	TRBJ1-3	.
CASSIDRDTYNEQFF	TGTGCCAGTAGTATAGATCGGGACACCTACAATGAGCAGTTCTTC	TRBV19	.	TRBJ2-1	.
CASSSTPGQGYGYTF	TGTGCCAGCAGCTCCACCCCGGGACAGGGCTATGGCTACACCTTC	TRBV7-9	.	TRBJ1-2	TRBD1
CASTSGGQSYNEQFF	TGCGCCAGCACGTCTGGGGGACAATCCTACAATGAGCAGTTCTTC	TRBV5-1	.	TRBJ2-1	.